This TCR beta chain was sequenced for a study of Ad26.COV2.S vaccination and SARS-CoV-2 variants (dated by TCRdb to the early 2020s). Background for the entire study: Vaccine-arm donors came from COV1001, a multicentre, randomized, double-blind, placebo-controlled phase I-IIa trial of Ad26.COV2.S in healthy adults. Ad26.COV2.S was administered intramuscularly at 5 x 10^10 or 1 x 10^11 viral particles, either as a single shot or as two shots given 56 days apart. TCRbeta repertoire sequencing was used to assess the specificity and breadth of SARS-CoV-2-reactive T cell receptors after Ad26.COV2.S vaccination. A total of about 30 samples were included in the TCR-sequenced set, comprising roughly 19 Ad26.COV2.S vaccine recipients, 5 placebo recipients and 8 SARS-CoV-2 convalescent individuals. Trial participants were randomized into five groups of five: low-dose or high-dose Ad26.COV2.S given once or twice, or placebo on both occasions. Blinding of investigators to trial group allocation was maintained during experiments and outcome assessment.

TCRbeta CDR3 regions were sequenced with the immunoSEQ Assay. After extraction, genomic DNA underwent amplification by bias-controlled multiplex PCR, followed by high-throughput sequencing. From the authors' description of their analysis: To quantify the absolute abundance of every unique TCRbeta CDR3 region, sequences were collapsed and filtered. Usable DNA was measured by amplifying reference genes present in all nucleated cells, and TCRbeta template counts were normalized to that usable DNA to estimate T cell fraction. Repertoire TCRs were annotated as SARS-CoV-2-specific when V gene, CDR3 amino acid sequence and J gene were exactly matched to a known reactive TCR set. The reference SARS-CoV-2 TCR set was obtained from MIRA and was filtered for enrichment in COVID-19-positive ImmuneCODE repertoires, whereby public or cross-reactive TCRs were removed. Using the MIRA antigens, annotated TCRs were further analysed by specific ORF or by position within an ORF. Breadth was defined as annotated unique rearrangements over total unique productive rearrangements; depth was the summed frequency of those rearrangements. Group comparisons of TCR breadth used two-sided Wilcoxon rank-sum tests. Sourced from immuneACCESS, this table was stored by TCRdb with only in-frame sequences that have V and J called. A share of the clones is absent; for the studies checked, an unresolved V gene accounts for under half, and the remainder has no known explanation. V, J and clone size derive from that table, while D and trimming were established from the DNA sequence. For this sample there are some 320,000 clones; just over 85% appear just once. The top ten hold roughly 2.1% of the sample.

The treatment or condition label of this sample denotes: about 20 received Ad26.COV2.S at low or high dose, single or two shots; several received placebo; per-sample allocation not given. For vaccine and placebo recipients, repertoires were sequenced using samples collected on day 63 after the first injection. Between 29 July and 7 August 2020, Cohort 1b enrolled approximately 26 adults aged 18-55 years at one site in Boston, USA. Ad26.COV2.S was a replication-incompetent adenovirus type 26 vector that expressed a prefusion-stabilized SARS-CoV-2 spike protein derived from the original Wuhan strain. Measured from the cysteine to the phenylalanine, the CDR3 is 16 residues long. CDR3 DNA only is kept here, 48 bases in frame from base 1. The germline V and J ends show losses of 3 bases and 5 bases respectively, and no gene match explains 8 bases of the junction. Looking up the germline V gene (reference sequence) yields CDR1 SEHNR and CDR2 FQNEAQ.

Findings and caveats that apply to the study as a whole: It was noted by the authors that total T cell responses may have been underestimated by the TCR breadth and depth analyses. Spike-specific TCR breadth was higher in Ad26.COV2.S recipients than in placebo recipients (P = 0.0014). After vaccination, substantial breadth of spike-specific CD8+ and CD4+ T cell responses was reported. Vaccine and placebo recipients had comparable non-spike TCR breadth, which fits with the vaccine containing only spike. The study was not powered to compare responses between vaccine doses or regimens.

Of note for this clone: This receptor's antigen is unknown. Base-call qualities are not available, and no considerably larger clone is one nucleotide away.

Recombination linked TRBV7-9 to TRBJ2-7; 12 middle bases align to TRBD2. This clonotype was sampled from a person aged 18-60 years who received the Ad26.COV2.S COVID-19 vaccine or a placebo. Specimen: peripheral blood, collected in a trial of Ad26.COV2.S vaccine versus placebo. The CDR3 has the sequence CASSFGLAGPLDEQYF. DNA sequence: TGTGCCAGCAGCTTCGGACTAGCGGGGCCCCTGGACGAGCAGTACTTC. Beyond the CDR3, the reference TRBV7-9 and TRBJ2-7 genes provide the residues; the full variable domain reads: DTGVSQNPRHKITKRGQNVTFRCDPISEHNRLYWYRQTLGQGPEFLTYFQNEAQLEKSRLLSDRFSAERPKGSFSTLEIQRTEQGDSAMYLCASSFGLAGPLDEQYFGPGTRLTVT.